Listed below are T cell receptor beta chains from one sample, sequenced in a study of T cell responses to AZD1222 COVID-19 vaccine. The repertoire was sequenced with immunoSEQ multiplex PCR; TCRdb's copy has only in-frame clones and lacks some. The sample has 70,000 to 100,000 clones, roughly nine tenths seen once; the top ten hold 3.1%. The specimen comprised peripheral blood, sampled 28 days after the second AZD1222 dose. The receptors were sampled from an adult who received the AZD1222 COVID-19 vaccine. CDR3s include the opening cysteine and the closing phenylalanine or tryptophan. Expanded clones get a size class; other rows say once, few or many, or leave the size out.

16 TRBV18 NA CASSPSWTQHRYGYTF
16 TRBV3-1/TRBV3-2 once CASSHPGTGSFHEQYF
15 TRBV6-5 NA CASSRRTGKNTEAFF
13 TRBV30 NA CACRDRGLDGYTF
15 TRBV4-2 NA CASSQVERLSEKLFF
18 TRBV6-1 NA CASSEIRWGAGSGETQYF
14 TRBV4-1 NA CASSQDRYTDTQYF
14 TRBV30 NA CAWSRDRNTDTQYF
15 TRBV3-1/TRBV3-2 NA CASSHGAEGSDTQYF
15 TRBV4-2 NA CASSRRKGRFTEAFF
15 TRBV28 NA CASTSRGAGRNTIYF
15 TRBV28 NA CASSYGTEMNTEAFF
13 TRBV7-8 NA CASVRQTNTEAFF
14 TRBV28 NA CASSLRLVADTQYF
13 TRBV29-1 NA CSAGTSGDGELFF
16 TRBV4-1 NA CASSQAVGQGREKLFF
18 TRBV11-2 NA CASSLLRTSGGAGGTQYF